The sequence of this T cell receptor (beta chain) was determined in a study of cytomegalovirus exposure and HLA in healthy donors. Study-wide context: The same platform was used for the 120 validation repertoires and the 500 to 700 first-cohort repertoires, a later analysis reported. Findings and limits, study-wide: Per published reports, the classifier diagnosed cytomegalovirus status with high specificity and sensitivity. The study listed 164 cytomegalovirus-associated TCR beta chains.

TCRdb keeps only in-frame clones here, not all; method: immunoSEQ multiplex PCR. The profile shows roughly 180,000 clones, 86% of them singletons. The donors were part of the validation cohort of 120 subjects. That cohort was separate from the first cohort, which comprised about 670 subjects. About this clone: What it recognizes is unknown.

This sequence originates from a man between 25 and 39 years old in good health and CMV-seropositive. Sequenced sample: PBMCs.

CDR3 bases: TGTGCCAGTAGTCTTCCACAGAACACTGAAGCTTTCTTT. It yields the protein CASSLPQNTEAFF. The chain combines TRBV19 with TRBJ1-1, with D hard to call. V gave up 5 bases and J gave up 1 base, with 8 bases separating them. The CDR3 runs to 13 residues. From germline, CDR1 is LNHDA and CDR2 SQIVND (reference sequence). Based on the CDR3 plus reference TRBV19 and TRBJ1-1, the full variable domain is DGGITQSPKYLFRKEGQNVTLSCEQNLNHDAMYWYRQDPGQGLRLIYYSQIVNDFQKGDIAEGYSVSREKKESFPLTVTSAQKNPTAFYLCASSLPQNTEAFFGQGTRLTVV.